Given below is one T cell receptor (beta chain) in context. Antigen unknown. The source of the sample is a study of T cells in narcolepsy. Background on the study: Healthy controls were enrolled alongside patients with narcolepsy type 1 or type 2. Study-level points and caveats: Healthy controls reportedly lacked the autoreactive clonotypes serially found in patients' blood. Autoreactive HCRT-specific and TRIB2-specific clonotypes were marked in same-patient CSF-versus-blood CD4+ comparisons. In some patient and control memory CD4+ samples, autoreactive clones were absent.

Assay: immunoSEQ multiplex PCR; the TCRdb copy retains only in-frame clones and omits some. This sample has fewer than 35,000 clones, with around 80% found just once. The receptor's source is a human donor with narcolepsy. Sequencing used CD45RA- memory CD4+ T cells from PBMCs.

CDR3 loop: CSVAQSYQETQYF. The DNA of the CDR3 is TGCAGCGTAGCACAGAGCTATCAAGAGACCCAGTACTTC. The V and J genes are TRBV29-1 and TRBJ2-5; D unresolved. The germline V gene has CDR1 SQVTM and CDR2 ANQGSEA. V dropped 6 bases and J dropped 2 bases, with 13 bases sitting between them. The CDR3 runs to 13 residues.